Listed below are T cell receptor beta chains from one sample, sequenced in a study of T-cell memory formation after mild COVID-19. From the 5' RACE reads, TCRdb called clonotypes with MiXCR, one entry per CDR3 protein. The sample shows over 300,000 distinct CDR3 sequences, 20% to 25% of them seen only once. Sequencing was performed on PBMCs or a T cell subset sorted from them (not recorded which). The receptors shown here come from a man in his late teens or twenties who had mild COVID-19 (a few samples of this study predate the infection). Cell type and time point are not known. The CDR3 runs from the conserved cysteine through the conserved F or W. D genes are given only for firm matches. Part of the rows lack a size; the others show once, few, many or a class for expanded clones.

TGTGCCAGCAGTGAACGGAACACTGATTCACCCCTCCACTTT | CASSERNTDSPLHF | . | TRBJ1-6 | . | TRBV25-1
TGTGCCAGCAGCTTGGGACAGGGTCGAGTGCAGCCCCAGCATTTT | CASSLGQGRVQPQHF | TRBD1 | TRBJ1-5 | . | TRBV5-5
TGTGCCAGCAGTGAAACGGGAACCATCGGTGGCTACACCTTC | CASSETGTIGGYTF | . | TRBJ1-2 | few | TRBV2
TGTGCCAGCAGCTTATACAGCTTACTACGGAACACTGAAGCTTTCTTT | CASSLYSLLRNTEAFF | . | TRBJ1-1 | . | TRBV5-6
TGCGCCAGCAGCTTGGAAGGGGGGTACGTCAACTATGGCTACACCTTC | CASSLEGGYVNYGYTF | . | TRBJ1-2 | few | TRBV5-1
TGTGCAAGCTCACCGGTACTAGAGGGAACTGAAGCTTTCTTT | CASSPVLEGTEAFF | . | TRBJ1-1 | . | TRBV18
TGTGCCAGCAGCTTGGAACAGGGGTACTCACCCCTCCACTTT | CASSLEQGYSPLHF | TRBD1 | TRBJ1-6 | . | TRBV5-6
TGTGCCAGCACTTCGGACAGACGAGGGGAGCTGTTTTTT | CASTSDRRGELFF | . | TRBJ2-2 | . | TRBV12-3/TRBV12-4
TGCAGTGCAGGACTAGCGGGGTCCAGTACGCAGTATTTT | CSAGLAGSSTQYF | TRBD2 | TRBJ2-3 | few | TRBV20-1
TGTGCCAGCAGCAACGGCGTGGGAAACACCATATATTTT | CASSNGVGNTIYF | . | TRBJ1-3 | . | TRBV6-6
TGTGCCATTCAGGGTGGTGGAGATACGCAGTATTTT | CAIQGGGDTQYF | . | TRBJ2-3 | . | TRBV10-3
TGCAGCGTTGAAAGAGCGGGGGGGCCTGAGAATGAGCAGTTCTTC | CSVERAGGPENEQFF | TRBD2 | TRBJ2-1 | few | TRBV29-1
TGTGCCAGCAGCTTAGAATCAGGAGTGTTCACTGAAGCTTTCTTT | CASSLESGVFTEAFF | . | TRBJ1-1 | . | TRBV7-8
TGTGCCAGCAGCTTGAATCTAGCTGATACGCAGTATTTT | CASSLNLADTQYF | . | TRBJ2-3 | . | TRBV7-6
TGTGCCACCAGTGATCCTGGGACTTACAATGAGCAGTTCTTC | CATSDPGTYNEQFF | . | TRBJ2-1 | . | TRBV24-1
TGTGGAAGGACAGGCTCTAACTATGGCTACACCTTC | CGRTGSNYGYTF | TRBD1 | TRBJ1-2 | few | TRBV6-4
TGTGCCAGCAGTTATCGGCTACCGACCATATACAATGAGCAGTTCTTC | CASSYRLPTIYNEQFF | . | TRBJ2-1 | . | TRBV6-2/TRBV6-3
TGCAGTGCTAGGAGGAGTCAAGAGACCCAGTACTTC | CSARRSQETQYF | . | TRBJ2-5 | . | TRBV20-1
TGTGCCAGTACCATCGGGACAGGGGGATTCTACGAGCAGTACTTC | CASTIGTGGFYEQYF | TRBD1 | TRBJ2-7 | . | TRBV19
TGTGCCAGCAGCTCCCGGGACGGAGCCTACGAGCAGTACTTC | CASSSRDGAYEQYF | . | TRBJ2-7 | few | TRBV7-2
TGTGCCAGCAGCCCAAGCTTGACAGGGAACCAGTTCTTC | CASSPSLTGNQFF | TRBD1 | TRBJ2-1 | . | TRBV7-3
TGTGCCAGCAGCCATGATGGACAGGGGGGGGAAAAACTGTTTTTT | CASSHDGQGGEKLFF | TRBD1 | TRBJ1-4 | . | TRBV7-2
TGCAGTGCTAGGGGACTAGCGGGAGGGGGACACACCGGGGAGCTGTTTTTT | CSARGLAGGGHTGELFF | TRBD2 | TRBJ2-2 | . | TRBV20-1
TGCGCCAGCAGCCCACAGGGGGATTCTGAAGCTTTCTTT | CASSPQGDSEAFF | TRBD1 | TRBJ1-1 | . | TRBV5-1
TGTGCCAGCTCACCACTTTATGCAGGGGCCTCCTACGAGCAGTACTTC | CASSPLYAGASYEQYF | . | TRBJ2-7 | . | TRBV18
TGTGCCAGCAGAGGGCGGGGGGCTGGCCAAGAGACCCAGTACTTC | CASRGRGAGQETQYF | TRBD2 | TRBJ2-5 | . | TRBV12-3/TRBV12-4